This T cell receptor beta chain derives from a study of cytomegalovirus exposure and HLA in healthy donors. Study-wide results and limits: A list of more than 150 TCR beta chains associated with cytomegalovirus was given. Among the CMV-associated chains, three were confirmed in vitro as specific for CMV antigens. Most TCR sequences were uncommon, yet certain public TCRs appeared in many donors. A subsequent analysis found that TCR clusters from the first cohort also tended to co-occur in the 120 or so validation repertoires, with 90% to 95% of cluster scores above 0.

CDR3 size: 14 residues. V was trimmed by 2 bases and J by 3 bases, leaving 10 bases between them. The germline V gene encodes CDR1 SGHTA and CDR2 FQGNSA. The table lists this clone with a count of one. Antigen unknown. The protocol was immunoSEQ multiplex PCR, while the TCRdb copy is restricted to in-frame clones and leaves out a portion. This sample has 150,000 to 200,000 clones, with around 82% found just once. The chain employs TRBV7-2 and TRBJ2-5; TRBD2 might be the D (5 bases). The TCR was taken from a man between 25 and 39 years old in good health and CMV-seropositive. The sequenced sample consisted of PBMCs. The CDR3 spells CASSLFPREETQYF. The CDR3 nucleotides are TGTGCCAGCAGCTTATTCCCGAGGGAAGAGACCCAGTACTTC.